What follows describes a single T cell receptor (beta chain). This sample was taken from a study of blood T cell repertoires in COVID-19. Turning to the study itself: Acute and convalescent COVID-19 samples came from the United States, Italy and Spain.

Authors' data handling: Reference gene primer amplification gave nucleated cell count estimates. Generated by immunoSEQ multiplex PCR, the TCRdb table keeps only in-frame clones and is missing some. The V and J calls and clone size come from that table; D and trimming were worked out from the DNA. The sample records about 130,000 clones, roughly four fifths being singletons. CDR3 length: 15 residues. With 1 base removed from V and 5 bases from J, the gap between germline ends came to 16 bases. CDR1 SGHDT and CDR2 YYEEEE come from the germline V gene. J is TRBJ2-7 and V is TRBV5-6; weak D call: TRBD1 (5 bases). The receptor comes from a man aged 55 to 69 with acute or convalescent COVID-19. The source material was peripheral blood. The CDR3 DNA follows: TGTGCCAGCAGCTTGACCCCCAGGGCTGAAAACGAGCAGTACTTC. Translation: CASSLTPRAENEQYF.